Following are 5 T cell receptor beta chains from one sample sequenced in a study of T-cell reconstitution after alpha-beta-depleted transplantation in children. A TCRbeta library incorporating unique molecular identifiers was prepared. MiXCR, run by TCRdb on the PCR reads, gives a single entry per CDR3 protein. The table includes hundreds of thousands of distinct CDR3 sequences, roughly 23% detected once. This sample comprised PBMCs, mostly from graft donor cells, obtained 360 days after TCRalphabeta/CD19-depleted stem cell transplant. The origin of the receptors is a boy younger than two who had a stem cell transplant for acute myeloid leukemia, so the T cells may come from the graft donor.

This clonotype was seen repeatedly, ten times or more. The rearrangement uses TRBV3-1 and TRBJ2-3; unclear D gene. V was trimmed by 8 bases and J by 1 base, leaving 7 bases between them. This CDR3 is built from 12 residues. Germline V CDR1 and CDR2: LGHDT, YNNKEL (reference sequence). CDR3 loop: CASAIGTDTQYF. The CDR3 DNA reads TGTGCCAGCGCTATAGGCACAGATACGCAGTATTTT.

This clonotype was seen only once. This chain links TRBV6-1 with TRBJ2-3; D gene uncertain. V was trimmed by 4 bases and J by 7 bases, leaving 6 bases between them. Germline V lookup: CDR1 MNHNS, CDR2 SASEGT. The CDR3 sequence is 11 residues long. The CDR3 region is CASSGLHTQYF. The CDR3 DNA reads as TGTGCCAGCAGTGGCCTGCATACGCAGTATTTT.

This clonotype was picked up a small number of times. The rearrangement uses TRBV29-1 and TRBJ1-1, with D hard to call. Germline-derived CDR1 and CDR2 are SQVTM and ANQGSEA. Trimming removed 7 bases from V and 2 bases from J, with 5 bases in between. This CDR3 is 10 amino acids long. This chain's CDR3 is CSDSNTEAFF. DNA of the CDR3: TGCAGCGACTCCAACACTGAAGCTTTCTTT.

CDR3 DNA: TGTGCCATCCGGACGGATGAGAACACTGAAGCTTTCTTT. Translated: CAIRTDENTEAFF. The chain joins TRBV10-3 to TRBJ1-1, with D unresolved. CDR1 and CDR2 (germline): ENHRY, SYGVKD. This CDR3 region has 13 residues. Deletions cut 8 bases from V and 1 base from J, with 11 bases between.

The chain has TRBV12-3 or TRBV12-4 and TRBJ2-3; D perhaps matches TRBD2 (6 bases). V shed 4 bases and J shed 2 bases, with 10 bases lying between them. The CDR3 spans 14 residues. The CDR3: CASSSGESTDTQYF. In DNA form, the CDR3 reads TGTGCCAGCAGTTCGGGGGAATCCACAGATACGCAGTATTTT.